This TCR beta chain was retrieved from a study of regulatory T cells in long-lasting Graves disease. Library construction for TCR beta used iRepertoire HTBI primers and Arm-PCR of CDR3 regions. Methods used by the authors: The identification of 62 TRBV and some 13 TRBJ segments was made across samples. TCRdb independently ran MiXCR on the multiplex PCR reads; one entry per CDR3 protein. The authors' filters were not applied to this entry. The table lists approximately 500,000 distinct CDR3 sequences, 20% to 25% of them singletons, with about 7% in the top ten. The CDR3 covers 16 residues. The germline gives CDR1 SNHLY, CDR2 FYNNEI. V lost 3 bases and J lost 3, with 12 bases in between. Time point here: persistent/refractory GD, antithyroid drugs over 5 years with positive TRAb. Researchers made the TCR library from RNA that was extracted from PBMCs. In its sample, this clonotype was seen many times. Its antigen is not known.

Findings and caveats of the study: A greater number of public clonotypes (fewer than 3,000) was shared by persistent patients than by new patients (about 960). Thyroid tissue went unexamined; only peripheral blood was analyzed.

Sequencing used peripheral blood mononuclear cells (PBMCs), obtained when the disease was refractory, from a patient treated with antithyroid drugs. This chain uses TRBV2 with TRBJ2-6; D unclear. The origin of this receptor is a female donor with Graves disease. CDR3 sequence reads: CASSDPQGGGANVLTF. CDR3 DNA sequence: TGTGCCAGCAGTGACCCCCAAGGTGGTGGGGCCAACGTCCTGACTTTC.